Given below is one T cell receptor beta chain in context. Antigen specificity is unknown. These donors, healthy bone marrow donors, were studied. The data stem from a study of cytomegalovirus exposure and HLA in healthy donors. About the research overall: An earlier analysis identified fewer than 130 million unique TCR beta sequences in about 179 million T cells. Tens of millions of unique TCRs, all from HLA-typed donors, were included in an early release of the data. Points from the study as a whole: According to a later analysis, most TCR beta chains associated with CMV appeared HLA-restricted.

It was with 60 Vbeta and 13 Jbeta primers that the PCR ran. Using immunoSEQ multiplex PCR, the repertoire was profiled, and TCRdb retains in-frame clones only, with some absent. The sample has more than 75,000 clones, approximately 75% seen once. CDR1 and CDR2 (germline): SEHNR, FQNEAQ (reference sequence). The CDR3 consists of 16 residues. V lost 4 bases, J lost 5 bases, and 12 bases stayed unmatched. The sequence derives from a woman aged 35 to 49 in good health and CMV-seronegative. The genes are TRBV7-9 and TRBJ2-7, with 9 bases that match TRBD1. Sequenced material: PBMCs. The CDR3 is CASSSRRGTGIHEQYF. DNA for the CDR3: TGTGCCAGCAGCTCAAGGAGGGGGACAGGGATCCACGAGCAGTACTTC.